This T cell receptor beta chain stems from a study of cytomegalovirus exposure and HLA in healthy donors. Overall study: Around 83% of 300 to 450 genotyped donors fell in the Caucasian-associated ancestry cluster.

The PCR made use of 60 Vbeta and 13 Jbeta primers. Sequencing used immunoSEQ multiplex PCR; TCRdb keeps in-frame clones, though not all of them. The repertoire holds tens of thousands of clones, around 74% seen once, with around 5.9% in the top ten. After removal of 4 bases from V and 5 bases from J, the junction contained 7 bases not matched to a gene. This CDR3 has 15 residues. The V gene's germline CDR1 is SEHNR and CDR2 FQNEAQ (reference sequence). Input material: PBMCs. The sequence derives from a man between 25 and 39 years old in good health and CMV-seronegative. The chain joins TRBV7-9 to TRBJ2-7, with 11 bases lining up with TRBD2. This chain's CDR3 is CASSSHTSGRHEQYV. CDR3 in DNA: TGTGCCAGCAGCTCCCACACTAGCGGGAGACACGAGCAGTACGTC.